The clone carrying this TCR beta chain has more than one count but fewer than ten. Its antigen remains unknown. TCRdb processed the RT-PCR reads anew with MiXCR; each CDR3 protein has one entry. Of approximately 700,000 distinct CDR3 sequences listed, around 14% are singletons. The sample originates from a study of response to subunit inactivated influenza vaccine. Study results and caveats: That few new T cells are recruited by each seasonal influenza vaccination was the authors' suggestion.

The CDR3 totals 11 residues. Germline lookup yields CDR1 SGDLS and CDR2 YYNGEE. Trimming took off 1 base at V and 8 bases at J, with 4 bases between the two ends. V gene TRBV9 combines with J gene TRBJ2-1; D is ambiguous. The sequence was obtained from a man aged 50 or older who received an inactivated influenza vaccine. The specimen comprised PBMCs from blood, sampled roughly 15 days before vaccination. CDR3 residues: CASSVNHEQFF. CDR3 DNA sequence: TGTGCCAGCAGCGTAAATCATGAGCAGTTCTTC.